One and the same sample provided the 30 T cell receptor beta chains below, sequenced in a study of T cell responses to AZD1222 COVID-19 vaccine (dated by TCRdb to the early 2020s). In light of the paper, this sample's time point label describes: about 28 days (+/-7) after the second vaccine dose. What this sample's treatment or condition label stands for: meningococcal conjugate vaccine given as trial control. The receptor library was made with the immunoSEQ multiplex PCR assay. The clones in this table, taken by TCRdb from immuneACCESS, are in-frame only. Not every clone is retained; where verified, under half of the shortfall comes from an unresolved V gene, and the cause of the rest is unknown. The sample data list over 150,000 clones, and 85% to 95% of these were observed just once. Approximately 0.98% of the sample comes from the top ten. The sample consisted of peripheral blood, taken 28 days after the second dose of the MenACWY control vaccine. The receptors were gathered from an adult who received the MenACWY meningococcal vaccine as a control.

This clone was observed a single time. The rearrangement uses TRBV7-2 and TRBJ1-3; D is ambiguous. The CDR3 is 13 amino acids. Deletions cut 4 bases from V and 4 bases from J, with 8 bases between. The germline gives CDR1 SGHTA, CDR2 FQGNSA. In DNA form, the CDR3 reads TGTGCCAGCAGCTCCGACTCCGGAAACACCATATATTTT. This encodes CASSSDSGNTIYF.

As DNA, the CDR3 is TGCGCCAGCAGCCCCGGAGGGAAAGAGACCCAGTACTTC. Its protein product is CASSPGGKETQYF. V usage is TRBV5-1 and J usage is TRBJ2-5, with TRBD2 as a possible D gene (6 bases). Trimming left V 4 bases short and J 3 bases short, with 10 bases between. CDR1 is SGHRS, CDR2 YFSETQ, per germline. The CDR3 extends over 13 amino acids.

V and J are TRBV11-1 and TRBJ1-2; 8 bases align to TRBD1. The CDR3 extends over 15 amino acids. The J segment lost 3 bases and the V segment lost 5 bases, leaving 8 bases of the junction unmatched. Germline CDR1 is SGHAT and CDR2 is FQDESV (reference sequence). The CDR3 DNA follows: TGTGCCAGCAGCAGACGGACAGGGAAGGACTATGGCTACACCTTC. Amino acid sequence: CASSRRTGKDYGYTF.

This rearrangement joins TRBV19 to TRBJ1-1; D not resolved. V lost 3 bases, J lost 1 base, and 12 bases lay in between. CDR1 LNHDA and CDR2 SQIVND come from the germline V gene (reference sequence). This CDR3 is 15 amino acids long. The CDR3 spells CASSIGSVTNTEAFF. The DNA of the CDR3 is TGTGCCAGTAGTATCGGTTCGGTCACGAACACTGAAGCTTTCTTT.

V usage is TRBV19 and J usage is TRBJ1-2; D possibly corresponds to TRBD1 (5 bases). Trimming shortened V by 4 bases and J by 5 bases, and 11 bases separated the two germline ends. Looked up from germline, CDR1 is LNHDA and CDR2 is SQIVND (reference sequence). The CDR3 extends over 13 amino acids. In DNA form, the CDR3 reads TGTGCCAGTAGTACCTTAGACAGTTATGGCTACACCTTC. It is translated as CASSTLDSYGYTF.

The genes are TRBV3-1 (or the pseudogene TRBV3-2) and TRBJ2-1; TRBD1 agrees at 8 bases. There are 14 residues in the CDR3. Germline-derived CDR1 and CDR2 are LGHDT and YNNKEL (reference sequence). The V gene end was trimmed by 5 bases and the J gene end by 7 bases; junction bases not matched to a gene: 7. This CDR3 reads CASSSRDRTNEQFF. The CDR3, as DNA: TGTGCCAGCAGCTCCCGGGACAGGACGAATGAGCAGTTCTTC.

J is TRBJ1-5 and V is TRBV7-2; D gene unclear. CDR1 is SGHTA, CDR2 FQGNSA, per germline. The CDR3 has 13 amino acids. V was trimmed by 1 base and J by 4 bases, leaving 5 bases between them. The CDR3 is CASSLEVNQPQHF. The CDR3 nucleotides are TGTGCCAGCAGCTTAGAGGTGAATCAGCCCCAGCATTTT.

The genes are TRBV6-6 and TRBJ1-1; no clear D gene. The V end was cut by 4 bases, the J end by 0 bases, with 6 bases between. Per germline, CDR1 MNHNY and CDR2 SVGAGI (reference sequence). This CDR3 has 13 residues. The chain's CDR3 is CASSWVLNTEAFF. In DNA form, the CDR3 reads TGTGCCAGCAGTTGGGTCCTGAACACTGAAGCTTTCTTT.

The genes are TRBV19 and TRBJ2-1; D is ambiguous. The CDR3 totals 10 residues. V shed 2 bases and J shed 12 bases, with 5 bases lying between them. Germline CDR1 reads LNHDA; CDR2 reads SQIVND (reference sequence). The CDR3 DNA sequence: TGTGCCAGTAGTATACGCAGGCAGTTCTTC. It translates to CASSIRRQFF.

The chain combines TRBV2 with TRBJ1-4; 11 nucleotides match TRBD1. After removal of 11 bases from V and 8 bases from J, the junction contained 13 bases not matched to a gene. Germline lookup yields CDR1 SNHLY and CDR2 FYNNEI. CDR3 size: 15 residues. In DNA form, the CDR3 reads TGTGCCTGCTCGGGACAGGGGGTAGTTAGGGAAAAACTGTTTTTT. Translated, it gives CACSGQGVVREKLFF.

V usage is TRBV30 and J usage is TRBJ1-4, with D unclear. The germline gives CDR1 GTSNPN, CDR2 SVGIG (reference sequence). V was cut by 0 bases and J by 7 bases, with 9 bases left in between. The CDR3 is made up of 13 amino acids. The CDR3 coding sequence is TGTGCCTGGAGTGTACGAGGTAGTGAAAAACTGTTTTTT. Its translation is CAWSVRGSEKLFF.

This chain connects TRBV7-9 to TRBJ2-5; D gene ambiguous. The CDR3 has 14 residues. V was trimmed by 8 bases and J by 0 bases, leaving 13 bases between them. Germline CDR1 SEHNR, CDR2 FQNEAQ (reference sequence). The CDR3 coding sequence is TGTGCCAGCGGCGACCGGTCCCACCAAGAGACCCAGTACTTC. It is translated as CASGDRSHQETQYF.

The gene calls are TRBV10-3 and TRBJ1-1; 9 nucleotides match TRBD1. The junction had 13 bases not matched to a gene; V was cut back by 6 bases and J by 8 bases. This CDR3 region has 15 residues. The V gene's germline CDR1 is ENHRY and CDR2 SYGVKD. As DNA, the CDR3 is TGTGCCATCAGCCCCGGACCGGGACAGGGCGGGGAAGCTTTCTTT. Translation gives CAISPGPGQGGEAFF.

This clone has just one count. The chain links TRBV19 to TRBJ1-5, with 10 bases fitting TRBD1. Germline values: CDR1 LNHDA, CDR2 SQIVND (reference sequence). There are 16 residues in the CDR3. V shed 4 bases, J shed 3 bases, and the junction held 6 bases outside the gene matches. The CDR3 DNA reads as TGTGCCAGTAGTAAATCGACAGGGGGCAACAATCAGCCCCAGCATTTT. This gives the protein CASSKSTGGNNQPQHF. Using reference TRBV19 and TRBJ1-5 for the parts outside the CDR3, the full variable domain is DGGITQSPKYLFRKEGQNVTLSCEQNLNHDAMYWYRQDPGQGLRLIYYSQIVNDFQKGDIAEGYSVSREKKESFPLTVTSAQKNPTAFYLCASSKSTGGNNQPQHFGDGTRLSIL.

The chain links TRBV5-6 to TRBJ1-5; D ambiguous. This CDR3 comprises 15 residues. Per germline, CDR1 SGHDT and CDR2 YYEEEE. Trimming took off 1 base at V and 6 bases at J, with 14 bases between the two ends. The chain's CDR3 is CASSLWQAIGQPQHF. The CDR3 bases are TGTGCCAGCAGCTTGTGGCAGGCGATTGGTCAGCCCCAGCATTTT.

This chain connects TRBV6-2 or TRBV6-3 to TRBJ1-2; D is ambiguous. CDR1 is MNHEY and CDR2 is SVGEGT in the germline V gene. Trimming left V 2 bases short and J 3 bases short, with 7 bases between. This CDR3 is built from 13 residues. The CDR3 sequence: CASSYGQHYGYTF. The CDR3, as DNA: TGTGCCAGCAGTTACGGGCAGCACTATGGCTACACCTTC.

The rearrangement links TRBV2 to TRBJ2-1; D may be TRBD2 (5 bases). CDR3 length: 15 amino acids. The V end lost 5 bases, the J end lost 6 bases, and 17 bases lay between the germline ends. Germline-derived CDR1 and CDR2 are SNHLY and FYNNEI. CDR3 sequence (DNA): TGTGCCAGCAGTCAGCTAGCAACCGAGGTCAATGAGCAGTTCTTC. This gives the protein CASSQLATEVNEQFF.

The rearrangement joins TRBV9 to TRBJ1-1; tentatively, D is TRBD1 (5 bases). The germline V gene encodes CDR1 SGDLS and CDR2 YYNGEE. This CDR3 has 15 residues. V dropped 3 bases and J dropped 0 bases, with 12 bases sitting between them. This CDR3 reads CASSAKTAMNTEAFF. CDR3 DNA sequence: TGTGCCAGCAGCGCGAAGACAGCGATGAACACTGAAGCTTTCTTT.

This sequence joins TRBV30 and TRBJ1-1, with D uncertain. CDR3 length: 13 amino acids. Germline loops: CDR1 GTSNPN, CDR2 SVGIG (reference sequence). With 3 bases removed from V and 1 base from J, the gap between germline ends came to 9 bases. CDR3 sequence (DNA): TGTGCCTGGAGCGTAATGCGGAACACTGAAGCTTTCTTT. This encodes CAWSVMRNTEAFF.

This clone is a singleton in its sample. The chain joins TRBV20-1 to TRBJ1-2; TRBD1 might be the D (5 bases). Trimming removed 3 bases from V and 8 bases from J, with 13 bases in between. Germline assignment: CDR1 DFQATT and CDR2 SNEGSKA (reference sequence). CDR3 size: 12 residues. CDR3 coding DNA: TGCAGTGCTAGTGGTGGGGCGAACGGCTACACCTTC. Protein sequence: CSASGGANGYTF.

The rearrangement links TRBV27 to TRBJ2-2; D perhaps matches TRBD2 (6 bases). The CDR3 runs 15 residues. Between the trimmed V and J ends, which lost 6 bases and 4 bases, there was a span of 15 bases. From germline, CDR1 is MNHEY and CDR2 SMNVEV (reference sequence). The CDR3 reads CASRSGYLLTGELFF. The CDR3 nucleotides read TGTGCCAGCAGAAGCGGGTATCTCCTCACCGGGGAGCTGTTTTTT.

V and J are TRBV9 and TRBJ2-5, with unresolved D. The CDR3 consists of 15 residues. V was cut by 1 base and J by 5 bases, with 15 bases left in between. Germline V gives CDR1 SGDLS, CDR2 YYNGEE. The CDR3 here is CASSVLGMSIETQYF. The CDR3 nucleotides read TGTGCCAGCAGCGTATTAGGGATGTCGATTGAGACCCAGTACTTC.

The chain recombines TRBV3-1 (or the pseudogene TRBV3-2) with TRBJ2-1, with D maybe TRBD2 (6 bases). The CDR3 sequence is 16 residues long. Trimming took 1 base from V and 0 from J, leaving 10 bases between them. CDR1 and CDR2 from the germline V gene are LGHDT and YNNKEL (reference sequence). The CDR3 nucleotides read TGTGCCAGCAGCCAAGGGGCGGGGACCTCCTACAATGAGCAGTTCTTC. As protein: CASSQGAGTSYNEQFF.

The chain joins TRBV4-1 to TRBJ1-5; the D gene is possibly TRBD1 (5 bases). The CDR3 is made up of 19 amino acids. Between the trimmed V and J ends, which lost 1 base and 7 bases, there was a span of 26 bases. Germline V lookup: CDR1 MGHRA, CDR2 YSYEKL. The CDR3 DNA follows: TGCGCCAGCAGCCAAGTTTATGTTAGCGGGGCAGGGTGGAAGCAGCCCCAGCATTTT. Translation: CASSQVYVSGAGWKQPQHF.

The chain uses TRBV19 and TRBJ1-2, with D possibly being TRBD1 (6 bases). Looked up from germline, CDR1 is LNHDA and CDR2 is SQIVND (reference sequence). The V end lost 6 bases, the J end lost 4 bases, and 21 bases lay between the germline ends. CDR3 length equals 16 residues. This CDR3 reads CASRVSRAGDTYGYTF. As DNA, the CDR3 is TGTGCCAGTAGAGTTTCGAGGGCAGGGGACACCTATGGCTACACCTTC.

This chain connects TRBV4-3 to TRBJ2-6; D gene unclear. Looked up from germline, CDR1 is LGHNA and CDR2 is YSLEER. Trimming pared 3 bases from V and 7 bases from J, leaving 13 bases between. The CDR3 is 15 residues long. The CDR3 region is CASSQGSVGANVLTF. CDR3 DNA: TGCGCCAGCAGCCAGGGTTCAGTAGGTGCCAACGTCCTGACTTTC.

This chain joins TRBV25-1 and TRBJ1-1; D might be TRBD1 (6 bases). V gave up 6 bases and J gave up 4 bases, with 15 bases separating them. The CDR3 contains 14 residues. CDR1 and CDR2 from the germline V gene are MGHDK and SYGVNS. For the CDR3, the DNA is TGTGCCAGCAGATTCCCTGGACAGCGCACTGAAGCTTTCTTT. It encodes CASRFPGQRTEAFF.

This clone has more than one count but fewer than ten. The chain combines TRBV7-3 with TRBJ2-1; tentatively, D is TRBD1 or TRBD2 (5 bases each). Trimming took off 3 bases at V and 4 bases at J, with 7 bases between the two ends. In germline, CDR1 is SGHTA, CDR2 FQGTGA. The CDR3 loop spans 13 amino acids. The CDR3 DNA sequence: TGTGCCAGCAGCTTTGGGGGATACAATGAGCAGTTCTTC. Protein sequence: CASSFGGYNEQFF.

The DNA for the CDR3 is TGTGCCAGCAGCCCGCGGTCATTTGCTGAAGCTTTCTTT. Its translation: CASSPRSFAEAFF. The V gene is TRBV7-9, the J gene TRBJ1-1; D ambiguous. The CDR3 totals 13 residues. Per germline, CDR1 SEHNR and CDR2 FQNEAQ (reference sequence). The ends were cut back, 5 bases at V and 6 bases at J, with 13 bases in the middle.

V gene TRBV19 combines with J gene TRBJ1-3, with D uncertain. Germline CDR1 reads LNHDA; CDR2 reads SQIVND (reference sequence). V dropped 7 bases and J dropped 1 base, with 14 bases sitting between them. The CDR3 covers 15 residues. CDR3: CASKESLGSGNTIYF. For the CDR3, the DNA is TGTGCCAGTAAAGAAAGTCTGGGGTCTGGAAACACCATATATTTT. The variable domain in full, completed from reference TRBV19 and TRBJ1-3, reads DGGITQSPKYLFRKEGQNVTLSCEQNLNHDAMYWYRQDPGQGLRLIYYSQIVNDFQKGDIAEGYSVSREKKESFPLTVTSAQKNPTAFYLCASKESLGSGNTIYFGEGSWLTVV.